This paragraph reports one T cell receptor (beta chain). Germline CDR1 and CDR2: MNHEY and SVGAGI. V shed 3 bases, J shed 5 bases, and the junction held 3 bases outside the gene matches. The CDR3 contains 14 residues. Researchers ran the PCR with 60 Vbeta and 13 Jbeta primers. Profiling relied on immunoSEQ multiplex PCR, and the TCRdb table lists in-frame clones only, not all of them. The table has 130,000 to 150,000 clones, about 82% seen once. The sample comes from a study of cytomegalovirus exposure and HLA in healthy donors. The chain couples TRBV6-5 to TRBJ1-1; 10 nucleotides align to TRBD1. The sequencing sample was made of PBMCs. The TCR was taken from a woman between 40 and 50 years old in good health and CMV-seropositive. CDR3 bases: TGTGCCAGCAGTTATGGACAGGGGGGGACTGAAGCTTTCTTT. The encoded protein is CASSYGQGGTEAFF.